This passage covers 26 T cell receptor beta chains from one sample sequenced in a study of blood T cells in healthy people across ages. Combining a sample-barcoded 5' primer with a J-beta primer mix, a second PCR ran for roughly 6 to 11 cycles. TCRdb analysed the 5' RACE reads with MiXCR anew, one entry per CDR3 protein. The sample contains 850,000 to 1,300,000 distinct CDR3 sequences, 40% to 50% of which appear only once. Source material: blood. The receptor source for this set is a woman aged 60 to 75 in good health.

This rearrangement joins TRBV10-3 to TRBJ1-1; the D is unclear. V was clipped by 0 bases and J by 0 bases, with 14 bases between them. Germline V gene sequence: CDR1 ENHRY, CDR2 SYGVKD. The CDR3 consists of 17 residues. In DNA, the CDR3 is TGTGCCATCAGTGAGTCCAGCCCTTTGGCTATGAACACTGAAGCTTTCTTT. Translating it yields CAISESSPLAMNTEAFF.

The genes are TRBV11-2 and TRBJ2-3; TRBD2 aligns across 11 bases. Germline V gene lookup returns CDR1 SGHAT and CDR2 FQNNGV. Trimming took 5 bases from V and 5 from J; bases not matched to a gene: 12. CDR3 length: 17 amino acids. The CDR3 loop reads CASSIGGTSGIVDTQYF. The CDR3 DNA reads as TGTGCCAGCAGCATCGGCGGGACTAGCGGAATAGTAGATACGCAGTATTTT.

CDR3 in amino acids: CATSDLLAGDSINEQFF. CDR3 nucleotide sequence: TGTGCCACCAGTGATTTACTAGCGGGAGATTCTATAAATGAGCAGTTCTTC. The chain is built from TRBV24-1 and TRBJ2-1; TRBD2 agrees at 11 bases. Unmatched junction bases numbered 8, after V lost 1 base and J lost 7 bases. The CDR3 runs to 17 residues. Germline CDR1 reads KGHDR; CDR2 reads SFDVKD.

This clonotype showed up just a few times. The chain uses TRBV20-1 and TRBJ2-1; 9 nucleotides agree with TRBD1. The CDR3 is 15 amino acids. Germline CDR1 and CDR2: DFQATT and SNEGSKA (reference sequence). Trimming removed 0 bases from V and 5 bases from J; junction bases left unmatched: 5. This CDR3 is CSARDTGGFDNEQFF. The DNA for the CDR3 is TGCAGTGCTAGAGATACAGGGGGCTTCGACAATGAGCAGTTCTTC.

This clonotype was picked up many times. This chain joins TRBV12-3 or TRBV12-4 and TRBJ2-1, with D perhaps assigned TRBD1 or TRBD2 (5 bases each). The CDR3 runs to 14 residues. V gave up 5 bases and J gave up 6 bases, with 14 bases separating them. The CDR3 region has the DNA TGTGCCAGCAGTATTAAGGGACCAATCAATGAGCAGTTCTTC. Encoded protein: CASSIKGPINEQFF.

The chain employs TRBV7-2 and TRBJ2-3; a weak D match, TRBD2 (6 bases). The CDR3 is 14 residues long. V shed 5 bases and J shed 4 bases, with 13 bases lying between them. Germline V gene lookup returns CDR1 SGHTA and CDR2 FQGNSA. The CDR3 region is CASSKGLQSDTQYF. DNA of the CDR3: TGTGCCAGCAGCAAGGGACTCCAGTCAGATACGCAGTATTTT. The full variable domain, in which reference TRBV7-2 and TRBJ2-3 provide the parts outside the CDR3, is GAGVSQSPSNKVTEKGKDVELRCDPISGHTALYWYRQSLGQGLEFLIYFQGNSAPDKSGLPSDRFSAERTGGSVSTLTIQRTQQEDSAVYLCASSKGLQSDTQYFGPGTRLTVL.

This clonotype occurred many times. The chain carries TRBV29-1 and TRBJ2-1, with D possibly TRBD1 on 5 matching bases. CDR1 is SQVTM, CDR2 ANQGSEA, per germline. Deletions cut 4 bases from V and 4 bases from J, with 8 bases between. This CDR3 is 12 amino acids long. As DNA, the CDR3 is TGCAGCGTTGTTGGGGCTTACAATGAGCAGTTCTTC. As protein: CSVVGAYNEQFF.

The chain links TRBV20-1 to TRBJ2-5; 7 nucleotides line up with TRBD1. CDR1 is DFQATT and CDR2 is SNEGSKA in the germline V gene (reference sequence). With 5 bases clipped from V and 0 bases from J, the junction kept 9 bases outside the gene matches. The CDR3 totals 15 residues. CDR3 region: CSADLQGTYQETQYF. For the CDR3, the DNA is TGCAGTGCTGATCTACAGGGGACGTACCAAGAGACCCAGTACTTC.

In this sample, this clonotype turned up a few times. J is TRBJ2-1 and V is TRBV13; 8 nucleotides align to TRBD2. Germline values: CDR1 PRHDT, CDR2 FYEKMQ (reference sequence). The junction had 6 bases not matched to a gene; V was cut back by 0 bases and J by 8 bases. CDR3 length equals 15 residues. Here the CDR3 reads CASSLGAGGGDEQFF. As DNA, the CDR3 is TGTGCCAGCAGCTTAGGTGCGGGAGGTGGGGATGAGCAGTTCTTC.

CDR3: CASSPTGVLDEKLFF. CDR3 in DNA: TGTGCCAGCAGCCCGACAGGGGTTTTGGATGAAAAACTGTTTTTT. V and J are TRBV27 and TRBJ1-4; 8 bases align to TRBD1. The trim removed 6 bases at V and 6 bases at J, leaving 9 bases unmatched. The CDR3 totals 15 residues. Germline V gene data show CDR1 as MNHEY and CDR2 as SMNVEV (reference sequence).

The sample holds one count of this clonotype. In DNA, the CDR3 is TGTGCCAGCAGACGGACAGGGGATCCCCACGAGCAGTACTTC. Protein sequence: CASRRTGDPHEQYF. J is TRBJ2-5 and V is TRBV6-1; 9 bases line up with TRBD1. The closer fit of TRBJ2-7 to the DNA end suggests the J call may be wrong. Germline V CDR1 and CDR2: MNHNS, SASEGT. This CDR3 is 14 amino acids long.

This chain uses TRBV7-9 with TRBJ2-5; 7 nucleotides align to TRBD1. The CDR3 sequence is 15 residues long. CDR1 is SEHNR and CDR2 is FQNEAQ in the germline V gene (reference sequence). The junction had 11 bases not matched to a gene; V was cut back by 6 bases and J by 4 bases. CDR3 protein: CASRQRQGLRETQYF. CDR3 nucleotide sequence: TGTGCCAGCAGACAAAGACAGGGTTTAAGAGAGACCCAGTACTTC.

This clonotype was seen more than once but under ten times. This sequence joins TRBV4-2 and TRBJ2-1; 8 nucleotides line up with TRBD2. The length of the CDR3 is 17 residues. V trimming: 1 base; J trimming: 5 bases; junction bases outside the gene matches: 10. CDR1 is LGHNA and CDR2 is YNFKEQ in the germline V gene. The CDR3 here is CASSQGDSGILNNEQFF. Written as DNA, the CDR3 is TGTGCCAGCAGCCAAGGGGATAGCGGGATTCTAAACAATGAGCAGTTCTTC.

This clonotype was observed at least ten times. This sequence joins TRBV12-3 or TRBV12-4 and TRBJ2-7, with 11 bases fitting TRBD2. This CDR3 region has 13 residues. The J segment lost 2 bases and the V segment lost 6 bases, leaving 0 bases of the junction unmatched. CDR3 sequence (DNA): TGTGCCAGCAGGACTAGCGGGGCCTACGAGCAGTACTTC. Translating it yields CASRTSGAYEQYF.

Comments on this clonotype: This may stem from a read error, because a much larger clone lies one nucleotide away. The chain carries TRBV29-1 and TRBJ2-5, with a possible D match to TRBD1 (8 bases). CDR3 length: 15 amino acids. Germline-derived CDR1 and CDR2 are SQVTM and ANQGSEA. The CDR3, as DNA: TGCAGCGTTTCTACAGGGGGAGGGGTCCAAGAGATCCAGTACTTC. Protein: CSVSTGGGVQEIQYF.

This clonotype was observed a handful of times. The chain carries TRBV29-1 and TRBJ1-2; D is ambiguous. Germline CDR1 SQVTM, CDR2 ANQGSEA. CDR3 length equals 11 residues. V dropped 4 bases and J dropped 6 bases, with 9 bases sitting between them. The CDR3 spells CSVASRDGYTF. In DNA form, the CDR3 reads TGCAGCGTTGCGTCTAGGGATGGCTACACCTTC.

The rearrangement links TRBV20-1 to TRBJ2-7, with 9 bases that match TRBD2. The better agreement between TRBJ2-4 and the DNA end casts doubt on the J call. Germline-derived CDR1 and CDR2 are DFQATT and SNEGSKA (reference sequence). The CDR3 has 15 amino acids. The CDR3 sequence: CSARNSGSAKNIQYF. The CDR3 DNA reads TGCAGTGCTAGAAATAGCGGGAGTGCCAAAAACATTCAGTACTTC.

As for this clonotype: A read error may produce the germline difference seen at one junction end. This chain connects TRBV10-3 to TRBJ2-7; 7 bases line up with TRBD1. The CDR3 is made up of 13 amino acids. Germline CDR1 is ENHRY and CDR2 is SYGVKD. CDR3 protein: CAISDRASYDQYF. CDR3 sequence (DNA): TGTGCCATCTCAGACAGGGCTTCCTACGACCAGTACTTC.

A few counts support this clonotype. This rearrangement joins TRBV29-1 to TRBJ1-5; 9 nucleotides agree with TRBD1. After removal of 6 bases from V and 9 bases from J, the junction contained 6 bases not matched to a gene. This CDR3 comprises 12 residues. Germline CDR1 SQVTM, CDR2 ANQGSEA. The CDR3 region has the DNA TGCAGCGTCGCGGACAGGGGTGGGCCCCAGCATTTT. Its translation is CSVADRGGPQHF. Using reference TRBV29-1 and TRBJ1-5 for the parts outside the CDR3, the full variable domain is SAVISQKPSRDICQRGTSLTIQCQVDSQVTMMFWYRQQPGQSLTLIATANQGSEATYESGFVIDKFPISRPNLTFSTLTVSNMSPEDSSIYLCSVADRGGPQHFGDGTRLSIL.

This clonotype was observed at least ten times. The rearrangement links TRBV7-3 to TRBJ2-5; 7 bases line up with TRBD2. Germline V lookup: CDR1 SGHTA, CDR2 FQGTGA. V shed 4 bases and J 5 bases; nucleotides not matched to a gene: 4. This CDR3 has 13 residues. CDR3 in amino acids: CASSSIAGETQYF. The CDR3, as DNA: TGTGCCAGCAGCTCTATAGCGGGTGAGACCCAGTACTTC.

This clonotype was counted a few times. The chain links TRBV10-3 to TRBJ1-5; 8 nucleotides line up with TRBD1. This CDR3 spans 15 amino acids. Trimming took 5 bases from V and 4 from J; bases not matched to a gene: 7. From germline, CDR1 is ENHRY and CDR2 SYGVKD. The CDR3 is CAISSGQGGNQPQHF. The CDR3 coding sequence is TGTGCCATCAGTTCCGGACAGGGAGGAAATCAGCCCCAGCATTTT.

The chain links TRBV11-2 to TRBJ2-7; D ambiguous. V shed 6 bases and J shed 5 bases, with 14 bases lying between them. The CDR3 consists of 13 residues. CDR1 and CDR2 (germline): SGHAT, FQNNGV. The CDR3, as DNA: TGTGCCAGCAGGCCCGGAGAAAATCACGAGCAGTACTTC. It translates to CASRPGENHEQYF.

The chain joins TRBV12-5 to TRBJ2-2, with a weak D call TRBD1 (5 bases). Germline loops: CDR1 LGHNT, CDR2 FRNRAP. V gave up 5 bases and J gave up 4 bases, with 11 bases separating them. The CDR3 contains 14 residues. The CDR3 spells CASGDSLFTGELFF. CDR3 bases: TGTGCTAGTGGTGACAGCTTATTCACCGGGGAGCTGTTTTTT. The full variable domain, completed using reference TRBV12-5 and TRBJ2-2, is DARVTQTPRHKVTEMGQEVTMRCQPILGHNTVFWYRQTMMQGLELLAYFRNRAPLDDSGMPKDRFSAEMPDATLATLKIQPSEPRDSAVYFCASGDSLFTGELFFGEGSRLTVL.

The J gene is TRBJ2-1, the V gene TRBV20-1, with TRBD2 matching over 7 bases. The CDR3 totals 15 residues. CDR1 and CDR2 (germline): DFQATT, SNEGSKA (reference sequence). Trimming removed 3 bases from V and 6 bases from J; junction bases left unmatched: 11. In nucleotides, the CDR3 is TGCAGTGCTAGGGGGACTATCGGAGAGGGCAATGAGCAGTTCTTC. Translated, it gives CSARGTIGEGNEQFF.

V usage is TRBV27 and J usage is TRBJ1-2; D is unresolved. V was shortened by 0 bases and J by 8 bases, with 10 bases between the two germline ends. CDR1 and CDR2 from the germline V gene are MNHEY and SMNVEV (reference sequence). The CDR3 has 13 amino acids. The CDR3 bases are TGTGCCAGCAGTTTATCTCTAGGGCGGGGCTACACCTTC. Translating it yields CASSLSLGRGYTF.

This clonotype was seen more than once but under ten times. J is TRBJ2-5 and V is TRBV20-1; TRBD2 agrees at 9 bases. Germline values: CDR1 DFQATT, CDR2 SNEGSKA (reference sequence). With V trimmed by 4 bases and J by 9 bases, 21 bases remained unmatched. CDR3 size: 17 residues. The CDR3 coding sequence is TGCAGTGCTACGGGGGAGACTAGCGGAACACCGTGGGGTCCCCAGTACTTC. Its protein is CSATGETSGTPWGPQYF.